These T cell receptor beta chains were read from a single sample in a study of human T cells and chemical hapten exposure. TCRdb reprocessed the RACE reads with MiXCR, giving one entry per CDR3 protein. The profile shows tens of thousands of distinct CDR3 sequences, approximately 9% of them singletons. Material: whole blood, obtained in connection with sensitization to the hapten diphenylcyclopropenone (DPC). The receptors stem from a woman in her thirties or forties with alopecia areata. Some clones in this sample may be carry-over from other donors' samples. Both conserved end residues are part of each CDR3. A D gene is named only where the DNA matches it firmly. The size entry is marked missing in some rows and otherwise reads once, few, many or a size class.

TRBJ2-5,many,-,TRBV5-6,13,CASSLEGRWTQYF,TGTGCCAGCAGCTTGGAGGGACGGTGGACCCAGTACTTC
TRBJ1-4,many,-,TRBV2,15,CASSGNRAGNEKLFF,TGTGCCAGCAGTGGAAACAGGGCCGGTAATGAAAAACTGTTTTTT
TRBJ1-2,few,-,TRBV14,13,CASSQYGEGGYTF,TGTGCCAGCAGCCAATATGGGGAGGGCGGCTACACCTTC
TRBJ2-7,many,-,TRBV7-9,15,CASSVRRDPLGEQYF,TGTGCCAGCAGCGTCAGGAGGGACCCCCTTGGGGAGCAGTACTTC
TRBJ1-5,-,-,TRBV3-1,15,CASSQDRRSNQPQHF,TGTGCCAGCAGCCAAGATAGGAGGAGCAATCAGCCCCAGCATTTT
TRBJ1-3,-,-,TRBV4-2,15,CASSQDYSSGNTIYF,TGTGCCAGCAGCCAAGATTACAGCTCTGGAAACACCATATATTTT
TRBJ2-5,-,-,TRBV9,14,CASSVAVLEETQYF,TGTGCCAGCAGCGTAGCGGTTTTGGAAGAGACCCAGTACTTC
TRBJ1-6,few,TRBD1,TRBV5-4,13,CASSAGTGGSLHF,TGTGCCAGCAGCGCAGGGACAGGTGGGTCCCTCCACTTT
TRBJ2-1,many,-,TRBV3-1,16,CASSQGKGLGYNEQFF,TGTGCCAGCAGCCAAGGAAAGGGGTTAGGCTACAATGAGCAGTTCTTC
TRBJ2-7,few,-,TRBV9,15,CASSVPEGRGYEQYF,TGTGCCAGCAGCGTCCCAGAGGGCAGGGGCTACGAGCAGTACTTC
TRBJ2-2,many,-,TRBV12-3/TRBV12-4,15,CASSFRPSGAGELFF,TGTGCCAGCAGTTTCCGCCCAAGCGGCGCCGGGGAGCTGTTTTTT
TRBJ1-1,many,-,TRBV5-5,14,CASSAGTTDTEAFF,TGTGCCAGCAGCGCGGGGACCACCGACACTGAAGCTTTCTTT
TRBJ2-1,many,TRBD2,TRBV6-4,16,CASSDQGTSDYNEQFF,TGTGCCAGCAGCGACCAGGGCACTAGCGACTACAATGAGCAGTTCTTC
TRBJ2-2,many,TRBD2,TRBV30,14,CAWSIGAGSGELFF,TGTGCCTGGAGTATTGGAGCGGGGTCCGGGGAGCTGTTTTTT
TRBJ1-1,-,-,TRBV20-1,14,CSARGQGMNTEAFF,TGCAGTGCTAGAGGGCAGGGGATGAACACTGAAGCTTTCTTT
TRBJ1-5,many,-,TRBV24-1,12,CATMGFGGPQHF,TGTGCCACCATGGGTTTTGGGGGGCCCCAGCATTTT
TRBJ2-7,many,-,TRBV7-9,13,CASSLVGVYEQYF,TGTGCCAGCAGCTTAGTCGGGGTTTACGAGCAGTACTTC
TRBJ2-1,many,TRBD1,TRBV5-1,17,CASSLLPGQSSYNEQFF,TGCGCCAGCAGCTTGCTACCGGGACAGAGCTCCTACAATGAGCAGTTCTTC
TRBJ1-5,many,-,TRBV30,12,CAWSVQDQPQHF,TGTGCCTGGAGTGTACAGGATCAGCCCCAGCATTTT
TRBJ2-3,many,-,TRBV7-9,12,CASSLVEGTQYF,TGTGCCAGCAGCTTGGTTGAGGGTACGCAGTATTTT
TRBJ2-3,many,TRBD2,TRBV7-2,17,CASTPVIAGGSTDTQYF,TGTGCCAGCACCCCCGTAATAGCGGGGGGCTCAACAGATACGCAGTATTTT
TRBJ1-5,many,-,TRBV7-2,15,CASSLGVQVNQPQHF,TGTGCCAGCAGCTTAGGGGTGCAGGTCAATCAGCCCCAGCATTTT
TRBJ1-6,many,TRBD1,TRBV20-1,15,CSAPKREGASSPLHF,TGCAGTGCCCCCAAAAGGGAGGGGGCCTCGTCGCCCCTCCACTTT
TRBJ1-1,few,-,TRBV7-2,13,CASSLAPETEAFF,TGTGCCAGCAGCTTGGCCCCAGAGACTGAAGCTTTCTTT
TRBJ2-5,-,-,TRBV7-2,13,CASVSPIGPTQYF,TGTGCCAGCGTCTCCCCGATCGGACCGACCCAGTACTTC
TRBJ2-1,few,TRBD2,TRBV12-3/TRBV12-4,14,CASRRSGGYNEQFF,TGTGCCAGCAGGAGGAGCGGGGGATACAATGAGCAGTTCTTC